This record concerns one T cell receptor (beta chain) sequence. The data belong to a study of type 1 regulatory T cells. This CDR3 contains 14 residues. Germline V CDR1 and CDR2: MNHEY, SVGEGT. V was trimmed by 7 bases and J by 4 bases, leaving 16 bases between them. One entry per CDR3 protein, called by TCRdb with MiXCR from the reads. The sample yields 90,000 to 100,000 distinct CDR3 sequences, about 28% seen once. V usage is TRBV6-2 or TRBV6-3 and J usage is TRBJ1-1, with TRBD1 as a possible D gene (5 bases). Sequenced material: CD4+ T cells, either the whole sample or a sorted fraction (not recorded which). The TCR originated in a human donor in good health. The DNA for the CDR3 is TGTGCCAGCACCAAGGCGGGGACGGGCACTGAAGCTTTCTTT. Translated: CASTKAGTGTEAFF.